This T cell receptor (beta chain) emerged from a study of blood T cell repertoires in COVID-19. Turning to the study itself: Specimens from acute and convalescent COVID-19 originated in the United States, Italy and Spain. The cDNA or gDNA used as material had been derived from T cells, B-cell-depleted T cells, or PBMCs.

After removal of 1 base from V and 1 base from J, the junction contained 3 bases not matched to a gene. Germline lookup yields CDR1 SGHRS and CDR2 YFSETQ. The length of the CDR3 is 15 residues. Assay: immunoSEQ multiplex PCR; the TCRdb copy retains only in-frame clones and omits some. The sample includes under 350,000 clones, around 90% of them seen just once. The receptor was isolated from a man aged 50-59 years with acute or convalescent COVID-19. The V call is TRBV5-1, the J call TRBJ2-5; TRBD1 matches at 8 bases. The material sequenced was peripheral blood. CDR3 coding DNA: TGCGCCAGCAGCTTGCAGGGGGCAGCCCAAGAGACCCAGTACTTC. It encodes CASSLQGAAQETQYF.